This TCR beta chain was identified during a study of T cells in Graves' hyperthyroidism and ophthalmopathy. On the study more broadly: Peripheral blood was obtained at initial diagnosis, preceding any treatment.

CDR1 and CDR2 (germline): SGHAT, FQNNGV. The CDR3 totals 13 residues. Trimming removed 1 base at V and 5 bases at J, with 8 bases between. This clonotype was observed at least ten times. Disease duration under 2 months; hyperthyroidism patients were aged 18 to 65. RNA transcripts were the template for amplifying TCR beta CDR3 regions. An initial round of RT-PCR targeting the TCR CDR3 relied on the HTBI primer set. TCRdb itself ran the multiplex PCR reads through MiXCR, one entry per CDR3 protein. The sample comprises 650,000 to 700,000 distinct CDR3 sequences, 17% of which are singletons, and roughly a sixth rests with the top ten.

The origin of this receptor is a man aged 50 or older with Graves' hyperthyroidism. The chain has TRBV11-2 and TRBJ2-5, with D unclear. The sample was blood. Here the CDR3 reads CASSLGLVETQYF. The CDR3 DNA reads TGTGCCAGCAGCTTAGGTCTAGTGGAGACCCAGTACTTC.